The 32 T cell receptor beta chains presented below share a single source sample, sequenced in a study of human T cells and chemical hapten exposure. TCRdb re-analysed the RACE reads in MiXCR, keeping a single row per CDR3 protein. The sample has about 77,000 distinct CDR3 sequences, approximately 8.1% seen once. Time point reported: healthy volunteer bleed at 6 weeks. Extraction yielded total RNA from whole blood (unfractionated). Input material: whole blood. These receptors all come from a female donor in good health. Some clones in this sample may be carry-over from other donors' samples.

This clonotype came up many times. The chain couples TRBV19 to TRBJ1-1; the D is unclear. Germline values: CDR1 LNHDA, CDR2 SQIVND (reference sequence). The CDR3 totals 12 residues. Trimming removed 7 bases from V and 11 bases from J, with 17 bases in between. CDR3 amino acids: CASTPDRGGAFF. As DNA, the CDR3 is TGTGCCAGTACCCCGGACCGCGGTGGTGCTTTCTTT. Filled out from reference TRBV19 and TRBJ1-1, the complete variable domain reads DGGITQSPKYLFRKEGQNVTLSCEQNLNHDAMYWYRQDPGQGLRLIYYSQIVNDFQKGDIAEGYSVSREKKESFPLTVTSAQKNPTAFYLCASTPDRGGAFFGQGTRLTVV.

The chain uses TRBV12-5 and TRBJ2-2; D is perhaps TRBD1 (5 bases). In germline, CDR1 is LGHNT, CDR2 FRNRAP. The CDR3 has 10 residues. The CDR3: CAAGSRELFF. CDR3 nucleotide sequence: TGTGCAGCAGGGTCCAGGGAGCTGTTTTTT.

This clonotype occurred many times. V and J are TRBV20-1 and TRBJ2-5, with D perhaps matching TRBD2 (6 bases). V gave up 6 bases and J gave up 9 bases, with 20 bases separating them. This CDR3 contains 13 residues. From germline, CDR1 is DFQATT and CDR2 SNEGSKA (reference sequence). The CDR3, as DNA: TGCAGTGCCGACGGGACCGCCGGCGGGGCCCAGTACTTC. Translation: CSADGTAGGAQYF.

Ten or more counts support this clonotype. This CDR3 reads CASSSGGTGGADTQYF. In nucleotides, the CDR3 is TGTGCCAGCAGTTCAGGCGGGACAGGGGGCGCAGATACGCAGTATTTT. The V gene is TRBV6-5, the J gene TRBJ2-3, with 12 bases that match TRBD1. The CDR3 sequence is 16 residues long. V shed 4 bases and J 4 bases; nucleotides not matched to a gene: 6. Germline CDR1 MNHEY, CDR2 SVGAGI.

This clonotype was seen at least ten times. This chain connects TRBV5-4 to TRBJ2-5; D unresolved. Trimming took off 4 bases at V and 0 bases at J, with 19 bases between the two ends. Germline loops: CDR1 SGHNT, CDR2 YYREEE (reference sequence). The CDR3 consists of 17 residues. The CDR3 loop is CASSGIHQSLYQETQYF. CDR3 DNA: TGTGCCAGCAGCGGAATACATCAGAGCCTGTACCAAGAGACCCAGTACTTC.

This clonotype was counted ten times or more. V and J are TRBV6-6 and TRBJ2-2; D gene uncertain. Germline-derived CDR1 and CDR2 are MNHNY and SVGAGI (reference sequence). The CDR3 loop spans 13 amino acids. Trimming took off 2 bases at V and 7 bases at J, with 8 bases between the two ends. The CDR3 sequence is CASSYTRYGELFF. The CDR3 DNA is TGTGCCAGCAGTTACACGAGATACGGGGAGCTGTTTTTT.

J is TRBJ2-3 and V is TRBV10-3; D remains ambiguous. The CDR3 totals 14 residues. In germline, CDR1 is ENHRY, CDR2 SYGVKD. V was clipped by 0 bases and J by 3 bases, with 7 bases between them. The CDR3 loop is CAISESSPTDTQYF. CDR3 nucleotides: TGTGCCATCAGTGAGTCATCACCTACAGATACGCAGTATTTT.

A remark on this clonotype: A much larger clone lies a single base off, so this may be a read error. CDR3 coding DNA: TGTGCCAGCAGTTGCCTGGGACTCGGGCCCGTTTTCTTT. This codes for CASSCLGLGPVFF. V and J are TRBV27 and TRBJ1-1; perhaps TRBD1 as D (5 bases). Trimming removed 4 bases from V and 13 bases from J, with 19 bases in between. The CDR3 runs to 13 residues. The germline V gene has CDR1 MNHEY and CDR2 SMNVEV (reference sequence).

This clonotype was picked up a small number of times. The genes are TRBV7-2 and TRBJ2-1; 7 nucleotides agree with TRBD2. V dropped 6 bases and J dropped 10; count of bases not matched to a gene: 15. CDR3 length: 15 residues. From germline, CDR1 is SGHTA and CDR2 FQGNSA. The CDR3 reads CASRPGLGEWDEQFF. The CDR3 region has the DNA TGTGCCAGCAGACCTGGACTAGGGGAGTGGGACGAGCAGTTCTTC.

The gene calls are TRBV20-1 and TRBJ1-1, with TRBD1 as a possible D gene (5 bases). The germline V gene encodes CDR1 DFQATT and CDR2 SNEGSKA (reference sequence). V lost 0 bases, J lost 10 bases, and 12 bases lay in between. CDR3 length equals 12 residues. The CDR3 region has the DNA TGCAGTGCTAGAGATTTGCGGGGGGGAGCTTTCTTT. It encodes CSARDLRGGAFF.

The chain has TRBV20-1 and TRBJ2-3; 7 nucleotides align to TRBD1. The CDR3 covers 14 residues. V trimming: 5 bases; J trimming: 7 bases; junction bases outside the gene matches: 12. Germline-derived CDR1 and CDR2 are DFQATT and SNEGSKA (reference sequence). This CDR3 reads CSAGRQGPTHTQYF. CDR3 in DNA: TGCAGTGCTGGACGACAGGGTCCCACGCATACGCAGTATTTT.

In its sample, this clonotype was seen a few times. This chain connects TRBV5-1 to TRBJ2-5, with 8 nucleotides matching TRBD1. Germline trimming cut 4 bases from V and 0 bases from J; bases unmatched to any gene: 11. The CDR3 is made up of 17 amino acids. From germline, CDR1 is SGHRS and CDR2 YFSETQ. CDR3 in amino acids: CASSPGQGRTNQETQYF. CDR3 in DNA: TGCGCCAGCAGCCCAGGACAGGGACGCACAAACCAAGAGACCCAGTACTTC.

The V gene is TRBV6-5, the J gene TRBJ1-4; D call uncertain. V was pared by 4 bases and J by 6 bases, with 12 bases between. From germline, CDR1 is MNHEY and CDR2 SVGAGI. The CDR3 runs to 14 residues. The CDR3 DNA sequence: TGTGCCAGCAGTTGGACCGCGTCCTATGAAAAACTGTTTTTT. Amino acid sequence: CASSWTASYEKLFF.

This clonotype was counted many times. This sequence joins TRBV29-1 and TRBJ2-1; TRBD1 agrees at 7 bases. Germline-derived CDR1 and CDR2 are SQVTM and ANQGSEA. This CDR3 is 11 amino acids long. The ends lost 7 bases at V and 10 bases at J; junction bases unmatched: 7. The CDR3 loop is CSGQTGDEQFF. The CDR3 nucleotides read TGCAGCGGCCAAACAGGGGACGAGCAGTTCTTC.

The CDR3 spells CASRSDRGEQYF. In DNA form, the CDR3 reads TGTGCCAGCAGATCCGACAGGGGCGAGCAGTACTTC. This chain connects TRBV7-3 to TRBJ2-7, with TRBD1 matching over 8 bases. In germline, CDR1 is SGHTA, CDR2 FQGTGA. There are 12 residues in the CDR3. V lost 6 bases and J lost 6; bases outside the gene matches: 4.

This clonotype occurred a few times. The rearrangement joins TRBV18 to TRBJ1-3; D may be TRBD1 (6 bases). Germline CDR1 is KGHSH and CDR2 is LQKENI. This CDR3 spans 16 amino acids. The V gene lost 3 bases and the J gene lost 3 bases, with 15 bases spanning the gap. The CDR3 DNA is TGTGCCAGCTCACCTCGACAGGTCGTATATGGAAACACCATATATTTT. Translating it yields CASSPRQVVYGNTIYF.

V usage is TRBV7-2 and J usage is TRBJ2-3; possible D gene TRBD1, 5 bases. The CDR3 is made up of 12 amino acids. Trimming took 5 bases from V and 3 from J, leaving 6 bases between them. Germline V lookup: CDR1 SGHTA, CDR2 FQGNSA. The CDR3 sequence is CASSAGTDTQYF. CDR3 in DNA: TGTGCCAGCAGCGCAGGGACAGATACGCAGTATTTT. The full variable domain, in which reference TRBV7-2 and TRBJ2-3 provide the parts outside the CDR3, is GAGVSQSPSNKVTEKGKDVELRCDPISGHTALYWYRQSLGQGLEFLIYFQGNSAPDKSGLPSDRFSAERTGGSVSTLTIQRTQQEDSAVYLCASSAGTDTQYFGPGTRLTVL.

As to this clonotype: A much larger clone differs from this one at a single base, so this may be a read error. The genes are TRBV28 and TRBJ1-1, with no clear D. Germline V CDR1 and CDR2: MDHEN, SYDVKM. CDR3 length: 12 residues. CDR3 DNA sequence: TGTGCCAGCAGTGCCCACCAGTTTGAAACTTTCTTT. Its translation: CASSAHQFETFF. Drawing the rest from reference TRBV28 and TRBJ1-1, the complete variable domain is DVKVTQSSRYLVKRTGEKVFLECVQDMDHENMFWYRQDPGLGLRLIYFSYDVKMKEKGDIPEGYSVSREKKERFSLILESASTNQTSMYLCASSAHQFETFFGQGTRLTVV.

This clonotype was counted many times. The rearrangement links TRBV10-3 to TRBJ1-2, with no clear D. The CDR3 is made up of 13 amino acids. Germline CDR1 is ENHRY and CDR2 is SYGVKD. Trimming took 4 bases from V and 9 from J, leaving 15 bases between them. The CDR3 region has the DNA TGTGCCATCAGTGGAGGGATCGTCTGGAGCTACACCTTC. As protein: CAISGGIVWSYTF.

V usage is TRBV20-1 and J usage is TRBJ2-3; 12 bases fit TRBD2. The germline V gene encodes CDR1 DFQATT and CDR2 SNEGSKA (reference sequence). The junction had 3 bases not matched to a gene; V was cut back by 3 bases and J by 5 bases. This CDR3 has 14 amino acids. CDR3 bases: TGCAGTGCTAGCGCGGGACTAGCGGGAGATACGCAGTATTTT. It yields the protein CSASAGLAGDTQYF.

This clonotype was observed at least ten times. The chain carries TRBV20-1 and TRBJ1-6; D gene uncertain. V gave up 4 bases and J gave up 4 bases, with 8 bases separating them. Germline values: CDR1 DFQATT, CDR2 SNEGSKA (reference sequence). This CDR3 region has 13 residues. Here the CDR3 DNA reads TGCAGTGCTATTTCGGAGTATAATTCACCCCTCCACTTT. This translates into CSAISEYNSPLHF.

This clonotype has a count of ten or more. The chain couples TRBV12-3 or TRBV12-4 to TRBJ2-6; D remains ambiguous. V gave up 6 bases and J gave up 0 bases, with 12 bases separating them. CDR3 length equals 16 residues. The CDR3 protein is CASSTIPASGANVLTF. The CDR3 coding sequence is TGTGCCAGCAGCACCATCCCAGCCTCTGGGGCCAACGTCCTGACTTTC.

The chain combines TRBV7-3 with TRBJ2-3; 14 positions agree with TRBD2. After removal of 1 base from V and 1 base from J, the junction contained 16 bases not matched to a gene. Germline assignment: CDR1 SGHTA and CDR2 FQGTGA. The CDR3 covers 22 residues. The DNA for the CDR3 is TGTGCCAGCAGCTTAATTCCTACCGGGACTAGCGGGGGAAATCTACGCACAGATACGCAGTATTTT. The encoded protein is CASSLIPTGTSGGNLRTDTQYF.

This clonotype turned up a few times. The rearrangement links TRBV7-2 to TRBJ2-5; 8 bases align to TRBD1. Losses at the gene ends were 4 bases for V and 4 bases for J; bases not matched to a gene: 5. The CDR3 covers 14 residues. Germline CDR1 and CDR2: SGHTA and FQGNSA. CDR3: CASSYQTGVETQYF. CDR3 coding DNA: TGTGCCAGCAGCTATCAGACAGGGGTAGAGACCCAGTACTTC.

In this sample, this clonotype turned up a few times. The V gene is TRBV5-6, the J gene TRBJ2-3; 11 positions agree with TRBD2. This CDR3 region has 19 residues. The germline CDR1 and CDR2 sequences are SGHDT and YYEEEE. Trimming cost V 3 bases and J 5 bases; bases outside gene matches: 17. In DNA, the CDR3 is TGTGCCAGCAGCTCCGAAGGGACTAGCGGACTTCTCCGAGGAGATACGCAGTATTTT. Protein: CASSSEGTSGLLRGDTQYF.

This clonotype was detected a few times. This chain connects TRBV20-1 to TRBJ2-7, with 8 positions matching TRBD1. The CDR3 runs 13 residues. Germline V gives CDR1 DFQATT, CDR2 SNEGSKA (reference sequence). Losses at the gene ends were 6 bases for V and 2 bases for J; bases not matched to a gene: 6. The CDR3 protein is CSASQGATYEQYF. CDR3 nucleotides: TGCAGTGCCAGCCAGGGGGCCACCTACGAGCAGTACTTC.

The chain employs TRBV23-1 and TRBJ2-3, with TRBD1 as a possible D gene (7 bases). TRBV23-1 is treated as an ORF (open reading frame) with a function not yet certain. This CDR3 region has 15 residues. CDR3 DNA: TGCGCAGCAGTCCCAAAAATCAGGGGGGCAGATACGCAGTATTTT. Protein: CAAVPKIRGADTQYF.

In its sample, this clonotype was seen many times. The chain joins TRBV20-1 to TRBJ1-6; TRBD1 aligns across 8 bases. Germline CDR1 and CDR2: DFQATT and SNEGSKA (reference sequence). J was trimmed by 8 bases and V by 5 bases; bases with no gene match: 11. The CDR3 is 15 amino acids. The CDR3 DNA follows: TGCAGTGCTTACCCTGGACAGGGTGGTGATTCACCCCTCCACTTT. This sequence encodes CSAYPGQGGDSPLHF.

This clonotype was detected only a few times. The CDR3, as DNA: TGTGCCAGCAGTCCCTGGGCAGGAGATAGCAATCAGCCCCAGCATTTT. It codes for CASSPWAGDSNQPQHF. The genes are TRBV27 and TRBJ1-5; the D is unclear. V dropped 5 bases and J dropped 0 bases, with 14 bases sitting between them. Germline V gene sequence: CDR1 MNHEY, CDR2 SMNVEV (reference sequence). The CDR3 totals 16 residues.

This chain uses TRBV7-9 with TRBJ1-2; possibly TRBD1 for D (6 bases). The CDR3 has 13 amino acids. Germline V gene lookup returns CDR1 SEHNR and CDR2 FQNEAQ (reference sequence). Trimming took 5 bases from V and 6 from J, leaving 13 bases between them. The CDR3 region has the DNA TGTGCCAGCAGCGCCGGGACACACCATGGCTACACCTTC. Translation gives CASSAGTHHGYTF.

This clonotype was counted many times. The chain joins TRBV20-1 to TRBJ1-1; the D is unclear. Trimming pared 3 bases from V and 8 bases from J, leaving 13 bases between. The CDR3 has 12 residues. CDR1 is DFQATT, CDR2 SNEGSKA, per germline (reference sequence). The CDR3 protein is CSASETEPEAFF. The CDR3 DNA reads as TGCAGTGCTAGTGAAACAGAACCAGAAGCTTTCTTT.

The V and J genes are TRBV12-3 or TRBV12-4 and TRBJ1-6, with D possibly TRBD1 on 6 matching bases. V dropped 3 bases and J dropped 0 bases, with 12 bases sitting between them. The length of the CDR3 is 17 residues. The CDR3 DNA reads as TGTGCCAGCAGTTTCCGTCTGGGGGCCTCCTATAATTCACCCCTCCACTTT. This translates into CASSFRLGASYNSPLHF.